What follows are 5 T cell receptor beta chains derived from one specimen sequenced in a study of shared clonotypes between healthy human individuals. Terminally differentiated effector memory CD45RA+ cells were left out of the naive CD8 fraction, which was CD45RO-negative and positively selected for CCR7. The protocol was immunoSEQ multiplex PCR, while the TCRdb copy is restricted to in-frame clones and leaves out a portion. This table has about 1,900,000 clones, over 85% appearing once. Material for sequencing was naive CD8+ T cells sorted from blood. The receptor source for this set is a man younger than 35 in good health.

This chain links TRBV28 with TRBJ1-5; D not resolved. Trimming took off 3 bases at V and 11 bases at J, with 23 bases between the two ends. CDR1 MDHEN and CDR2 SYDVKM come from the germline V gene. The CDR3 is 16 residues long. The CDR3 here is CASSFDLERNFEAQHF. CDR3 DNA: TGTGCCAGCAGTTTTGACTTAGAACGGAACTTTGAGGCCCAGCATTTT.

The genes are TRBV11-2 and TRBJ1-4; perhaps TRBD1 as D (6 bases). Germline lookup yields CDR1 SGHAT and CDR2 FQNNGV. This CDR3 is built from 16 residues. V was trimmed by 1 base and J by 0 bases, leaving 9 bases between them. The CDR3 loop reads CASSLAGVATNEKLFF. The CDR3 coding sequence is TGTGCCAGCAGCTTAGCAGGGGTGGCAACTAATGAAAAACTGTTTTTT.

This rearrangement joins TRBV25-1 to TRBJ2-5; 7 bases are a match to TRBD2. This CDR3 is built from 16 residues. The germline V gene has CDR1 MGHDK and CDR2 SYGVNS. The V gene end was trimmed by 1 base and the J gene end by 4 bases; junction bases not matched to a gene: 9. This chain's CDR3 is CASSEWGRDGSETQYF. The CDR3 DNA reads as TGTGCCAGCAGTGAATGGGGGAGGGACGGCTCAGAGACCCAGTACTTC. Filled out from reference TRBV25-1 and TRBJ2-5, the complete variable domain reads EADIYQTPRYLVIGTGKKITLECSQTMGHDKMYWYQQDPGMELHLIHYSYGVNSTEKGDLSSESTVSRIRTEHFPLTLESARPSHTSQYLCASSEWGRDGSETQYFGPGTRLLVL.

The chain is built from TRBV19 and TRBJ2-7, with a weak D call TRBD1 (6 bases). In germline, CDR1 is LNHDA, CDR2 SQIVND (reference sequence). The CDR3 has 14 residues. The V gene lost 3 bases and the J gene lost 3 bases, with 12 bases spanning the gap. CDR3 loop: CASSMVGTNYEQYF. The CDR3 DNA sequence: TGTGCCAGTAGTATGGTTGGGACAAACTACGAGCAGTACTTC.

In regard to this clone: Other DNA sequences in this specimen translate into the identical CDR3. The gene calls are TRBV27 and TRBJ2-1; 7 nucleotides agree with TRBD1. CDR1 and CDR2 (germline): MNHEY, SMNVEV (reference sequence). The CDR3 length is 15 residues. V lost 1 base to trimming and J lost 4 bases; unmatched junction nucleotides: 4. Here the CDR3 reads CASSLWTGGYNEQFF. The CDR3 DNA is TGTGCCAGCAGTTTATGGACAGGAGGTTACAATGAGCAGTTCTTC.